This T cell receptor beta chain was recorded in a study of blood T cell repertoires in COVID-19. Background on the study: COVID-19 samples collected from the United States, Italy and Spain covered acute and convalescent phases. The cDNA or gDNA used as material had been derived from T cells, B-cell-depleted T cells, or PBMCs.

The CDR3 consists of 14 residues. After removal of 4 bases from V and 3 bases from J, the junction contained 6 bases not matched to a gene. From germline, CDR1 is WNHNN and CDR2 SYGVQD (reference sequence). Study processing details: Amplifying reference gene primers gave estimates of nucleated cell counts. The protocol was immunoSEQ multiplex PCR, while the TCRdb copy is restricted to in-frame clones and leaves out a portion. That table is the source of V, J and clone size, and D and trimming were worked out from the DNA. The sample has about 110,000 clones, more than 80% seen once. The sequenced sample was peripheral blood. The V call is TRBV10-1, the J call TRBJ2-7; 7 bases are a match to TRBD2. The clonotype originates from a woman between 55 and 75 years old with acute or convalescent COVID-19. The CDR3 DNA reads TGCGCCAGCAGTGCTAGCGGAAAAATCTACGAGCAGTACTTC. Its protein product is CASSASGKIYEQYF.